This T cell receptor (beta chain) comes out of a study of blood T cell repertoires in COVID-19. In the original workflow: By means of reference gene primer amplification, nucleated cell counts were estimated. The data were produced by immunoSEQ multiplex PCR, yet TCRdb's version contains in-frame clones alone and is incomplete. V, J and clone size reflect that table, while D and trimming were determined from the DNA. The repertoire has 200,000 to 250,000 clones, approximately 84% of them found once; the top ten carry over 12%. The CDR3 has 15 amino acids. V dropped 6 bases and J dropped 6; count of bases not matched to a gene: 5. The germline V gene encodes CDR1 SGHTA and CDR2 FQGNSA.

Sequenced: PBMCs or T cells enriched from blood (not recorded which). The chain carries TRBV7-2 and TRBJ2-2; 12 nucleotides line up with TRBD2. This receptor was obtained from a man aged 35 to 55 who had recovered from COVID-19. CDR3 amino acids: CASRPTSGRAGELFF. The CDR3 DNA sequence: TGTGCCAGCAGGCCGACTAGCGGGAGAGCCGGGGAGCTGTTTTTT.